The sequence of this T cell receptor beta chain was determined in a study of CD8 T cells in ankylosing spondylitis. The germline CDR1 and CDR2 sequences are SGHVS and FNYEAQ. With V trimmed by 8 bases and J by 0 bases, 1 base remained unmatched. This CDR3 comprises 14 residues. Notes on the study in general: In synovial fluid and blood from reactive arthritis, some motif variants were previously reported. A TCR beta motif made of under 10 highly homologous variants seemed typical of ankylosing spondylitis blood. Matched ankylosing spondylitis synovial fluid reportedly showed significant enrichment of disease-linked clones. Disease-linked clones displayed a CD8+ phenotype and appeared relatively rarely in peripheral blood.

The table lists this clonotype with many counts. As yet, its antigen is unknown. From the 5' RACE reads, TCRdb called clonotypes with MiXCR, one entry per CDR3 protein. Among approximately 520,000 distinct CDR3 sequences listed, approximately 5.3% were seen once. The source is a male donor with ankylosing spondylitis. Sequenced material: blood, either unsorted or a sorted T cell fraction (not recorded which). The gene calls are TRBV7-6 and TRBJ2-1, with 10 bases matching TRBD1. Here the CDR3 DNA reads TGTGCCAGCTGGGACAGGGGCTCCTACAATGAGCAGTTCTTC. Its protein is CASWDRGSYNEQFF.